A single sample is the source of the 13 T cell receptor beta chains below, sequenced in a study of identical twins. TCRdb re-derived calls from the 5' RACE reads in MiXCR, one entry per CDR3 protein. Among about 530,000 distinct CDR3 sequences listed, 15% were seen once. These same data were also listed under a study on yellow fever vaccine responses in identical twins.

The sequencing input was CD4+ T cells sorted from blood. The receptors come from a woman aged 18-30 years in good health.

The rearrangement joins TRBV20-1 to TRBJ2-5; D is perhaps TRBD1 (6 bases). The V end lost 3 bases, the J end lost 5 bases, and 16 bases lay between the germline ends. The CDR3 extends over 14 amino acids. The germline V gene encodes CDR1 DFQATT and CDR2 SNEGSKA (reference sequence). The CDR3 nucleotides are TGCAGTGCTAGTAGCTGGGGCCAGGGGGAGACCCAGTACTTC. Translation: CSASSWGQGETQYF.

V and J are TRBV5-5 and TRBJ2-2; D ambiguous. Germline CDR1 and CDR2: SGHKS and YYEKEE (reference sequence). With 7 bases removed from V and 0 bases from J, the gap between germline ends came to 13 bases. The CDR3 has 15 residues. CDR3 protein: CASGFGSSNTGELFF. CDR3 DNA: TGTGCCAGCGGTTTTGGCAGTTCGAACACCGGGGAGCTGTTTTTT.

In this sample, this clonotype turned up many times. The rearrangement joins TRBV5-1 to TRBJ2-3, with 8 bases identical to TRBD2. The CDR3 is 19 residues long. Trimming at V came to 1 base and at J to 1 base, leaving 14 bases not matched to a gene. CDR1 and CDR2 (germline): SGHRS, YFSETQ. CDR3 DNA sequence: TGCGCCAGCAGCTTGAGGGAGCGGGGGCCCCTCACTGGCACAGATACGCAGTATTTT. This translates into CASSLRERGPLTGTDTQYF.

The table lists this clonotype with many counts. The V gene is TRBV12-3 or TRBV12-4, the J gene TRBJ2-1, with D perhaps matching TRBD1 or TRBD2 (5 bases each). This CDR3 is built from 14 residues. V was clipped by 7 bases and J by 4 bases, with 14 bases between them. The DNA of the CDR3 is TGTGCCAGCAAGGTAGGGACGGCATACAATGAGCAGTTCTTC. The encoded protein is CASKVGTAYNEQFF.

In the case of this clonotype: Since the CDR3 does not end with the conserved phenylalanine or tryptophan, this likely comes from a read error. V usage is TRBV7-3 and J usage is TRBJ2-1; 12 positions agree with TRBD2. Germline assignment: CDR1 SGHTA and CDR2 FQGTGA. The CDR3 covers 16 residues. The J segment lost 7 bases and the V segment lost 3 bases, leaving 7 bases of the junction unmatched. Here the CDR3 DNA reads TGTGCCAGCAGCTTGGGAGGTACTAGCGGGAGGAATGAGCAGTTCATC. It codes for CASSLGGTSGRNEQFI.

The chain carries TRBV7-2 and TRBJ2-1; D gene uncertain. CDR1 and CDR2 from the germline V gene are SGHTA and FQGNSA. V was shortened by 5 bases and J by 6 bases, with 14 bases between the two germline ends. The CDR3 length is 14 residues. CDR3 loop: CASSPPQGPNEQFF. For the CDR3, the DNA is TGTGCCAGCAGCCCGCCCCAAGGGCCCAATGAGCAGTTCTTC.

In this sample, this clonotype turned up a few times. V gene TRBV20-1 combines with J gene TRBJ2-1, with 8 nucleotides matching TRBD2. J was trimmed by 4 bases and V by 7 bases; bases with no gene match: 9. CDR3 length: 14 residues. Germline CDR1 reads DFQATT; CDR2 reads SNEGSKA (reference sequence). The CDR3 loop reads CSGNPGLDYNEQFF. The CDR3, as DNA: TGCAGTGGTAACCCGGGACTAGATTACAATGAGCAGTTCTTC.

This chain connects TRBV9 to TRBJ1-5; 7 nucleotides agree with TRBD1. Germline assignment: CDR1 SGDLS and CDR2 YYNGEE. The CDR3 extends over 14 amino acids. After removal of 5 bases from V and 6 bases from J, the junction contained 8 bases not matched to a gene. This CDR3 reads CASRGDRVVQPQHF. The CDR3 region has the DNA TGTGCCAGCAGAGGCGACAGGGTAGTTCAGCCCCAGCATTTT. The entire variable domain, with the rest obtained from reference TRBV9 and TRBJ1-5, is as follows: DSGVTQTPKHLITATGQRVTLRCSPRSGDLSVYWYQQSLDQGLQFLIQYYNGEERAKGNILERFSAQQFPDLHSELNLSSLELGDSALYFCASRGDRVVQPQHFGDGTRLSIL.

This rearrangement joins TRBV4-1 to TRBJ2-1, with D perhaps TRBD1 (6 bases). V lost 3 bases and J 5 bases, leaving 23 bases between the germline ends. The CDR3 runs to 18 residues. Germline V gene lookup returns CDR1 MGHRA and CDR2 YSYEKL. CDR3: CASSQEIRWNRVDNEQFF. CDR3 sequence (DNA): TGCGCCAGCAGCCAGGAAATACGATGGAACAGGGTAGACAATGAGCAGTTCTTC.

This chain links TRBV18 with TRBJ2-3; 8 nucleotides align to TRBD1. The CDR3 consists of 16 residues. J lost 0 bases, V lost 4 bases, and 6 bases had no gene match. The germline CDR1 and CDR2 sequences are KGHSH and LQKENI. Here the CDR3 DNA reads TGTGCCAGCTCACAGAGACAGGGGACTAGCACAGATACGCAGTATTTT. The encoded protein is CASSQRQGTSTDTQYF. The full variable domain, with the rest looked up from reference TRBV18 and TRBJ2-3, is NAGVMQNPRHLVRRRGQEARLRCSPMKGHSHVYWYRQLPEEGLKFMVYLQKENIIDESGMPKERFSAEFPKEGPSILRIQQVVRGDSAAYFCASSQRQGTSTDTQYFGPGTRLTVL.

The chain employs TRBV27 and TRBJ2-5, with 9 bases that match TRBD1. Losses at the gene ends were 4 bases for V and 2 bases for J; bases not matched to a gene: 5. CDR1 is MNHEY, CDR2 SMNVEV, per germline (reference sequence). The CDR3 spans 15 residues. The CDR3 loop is CASSSQGAGQETQYF. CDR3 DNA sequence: TGTGCCAGCAGTTCACAGGGGGCTGGGCAAGAGACCCAGTACTTC.

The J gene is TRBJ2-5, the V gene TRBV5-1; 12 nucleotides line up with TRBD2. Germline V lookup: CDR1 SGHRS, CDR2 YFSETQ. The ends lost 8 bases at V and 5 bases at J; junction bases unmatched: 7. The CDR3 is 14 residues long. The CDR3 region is CASTTSGRVETQYF. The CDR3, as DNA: TGCGCCAGTACGACTAGCGGGAGAGTTGAGACCCAGTACTTC.

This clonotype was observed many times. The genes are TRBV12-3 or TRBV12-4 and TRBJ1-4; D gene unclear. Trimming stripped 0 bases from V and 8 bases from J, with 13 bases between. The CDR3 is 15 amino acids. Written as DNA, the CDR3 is TGTGCCAGCAGTTTAGCAATAGGGAGAAAGGAAAAACTGTTTTTT. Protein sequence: CASSLAIGRKEKLFF.